The T cell receptor beta chain under discussion was sequenced for a study of blood T cell repertoires in COVID-19. Study overall: Sites in the United States, Italy and Spain provided acute and convalescent COVID-19 samples.

Those enrolled, adults aged roughly 18 to 100 years, came from about two dozen US areas. CDR1 and CDR2 from the germline V gene are SGHRS and YFSETQ. The V and J ends lost 3 bases and 6 bases respectively, with 13 bases between them. The CDR3 totals 13 residues. Profiling relied on immunoSEQ multiplex PCR, and the TCRdb table lists in-frame clones only, not all of them. Here the sample spans about 300,000 clones, 87% being singletons. V usage is TRBV5-1 and J usage is TRBJ2-7; tentatively, D is TRBD2 (5 bases). The receptor was isolated from a woman in her thirties who had recovered from COVID-19. The sequencing input was PBMCs or T cells enriched from blood (not recorded which). CDR3 in DNA: TGCGCCAGCAGCTACGGGGTCCCAGGCGAGCAGTACTTC. This codes for CASSYGVPGEQYF.